This is a list of T cell receptor beta chains from one sample in a study of T-cell reconstitution after alpha-beta-depleted transplantation in children. TCRdb recomputed calls from the PCR reads with MiXCR, one row per CDR3 protein. The sample includes about 600,000 distinct CDR3 sequences, under 30% of them seen just once. The specimen was PBMCs, mostly from graft donor cells, collected 360 days after TCRalphabeta/CD19-depleted stem cell transplant. These receptors all come from a boy in the first two years of life who had a stem cell transplant for acute myeloid leukemia, so the T cells may come from the graft donor. The CDR3 runs from the conserved cysteine through the conserved F or W. A D gene is named only where the DNA matches it firmly. Not every row has a clone size; where given, it reads once, few, many or a size class.

j_call clone_size d_call v_call cdr3_aa cdr3_nt
TRBJ2-1 - TRBD1 TRBV6-4 CASAPGQGAVSSYNEQFF TGTGCCAGCGCGCCGGGACAGGGGGCCGTTAGCTCCTACAATGAGCAGTTCTTC
TRBJ1-5 few - TRBV7-2 CASSLWLHNQPQHF TGTGCCAGCAGCTTATGGCTGCACAATCAGCCCCAGCATTTT
TRBJ2-7 many - TRBV20-1 CSARTDGEPYEQYF TGCAGTGCTAGAACGGACGGAGAGCCCTACGAGCAGTACTTC
TRBJ2-5 - TRBD1 TRBV15 CATSRDPGGIETQYF TGTGCCACCAGCAGAGATCCAGGGGGCATAGAGACCCAGTACTTC
TRBJ2-3 - TRBD1 TRBV12-3/TRBV12-4 CASSRPHRGPDTQYF TGTGCCAGCAGCCGACCCCACAGGGGGCCCGATACGCAGTATTTT
TRBJ2-7 few TRBD1 TRBV20-1 CSFLQGAALTYEQYF TGCAGTTTCCTCCAGGGGGCCGCTCTAACCTACGAGCAGTACTTC
TRBJ2-3 few - TRBV12-3/TRBV12-4 CASSLVGGNTQYF TGTGCCAGCAGTTTAGTGGGGGGTAATACGCAGTATTTT
TRBJ1-1 - - TRBV20-1 CAGVQNTEAFF TGCGCCGGGGTCCAGAACACTGAAGCTTTCTTT
TRBJ2-6 many - TRBV6-1 CASSGQGYSGANVLTF TGTGCCAGCAGTGGGCAGGGGTACTCTGGGGCCAACGTCCTGACTTTC
TRBJ2-1 - TRBD2 TRBV5-6 CASSSPSRLAVNEQFF TGTGCCAGCAGCTCCCCCAGTCGACTAGCGGTCAATGAGCAGTTCTTC
TRBJ2-6 many - TRBV7-9 CASSRSGANVLTF TGTGCCAGCAGCCGATCTGGGGCCAACGTCCTGACTTTC
TRBJ2-1 many - TRBV20-1 CSAMDRASHEQFF TGCAGTGCGATGGACCGCGCTAGCCATGAGCAGTTCTTC
TRBJ2-1 few - TRBV24-1 CATSESGVGEQFF TGTGCCACCAGTGAGTCGGGGGTTGGTGAGCAGTTCTTC
TRBJ1-5 once TRBD1 TRBV5-4 CASSLTGGKLNDQPQHF TGTGCCAGCAGCTTGACAGGGGGTAAATTGAATGATCAGCCCCAGCATTTT
TRBJ1-2 - TRBD1 TRBV6-1 CASSDRWAGGSPYGYTF TGTGCCAGCAGTGATAGATGGGCAGGGGGCTCTCCGTATGGCTACACCTTC
TRBJ2-1 many - TRBV29-1 CSVPLSDTNYNEQFF TGCAGCGTCCCCCTCAGCGACACGAATTACAATGAGCAGTTCTTC
TRBJ2-1 many - TRBV3-1 CASSQVFARDWFF TGTGCCAGCAGCCAAGTCTTCGCCAGGGATTGGTTCTTC
TRBJ2-1 many TRBD2 TRBV29-1 CSVRSGGYNEQFF TGCAGCGTTCGGAGCGGGGGCTACAATGAGCAGTTCTTC
TRBJ2-6 many - TRBV18 CASSPSQLAGANVLTF TGTGCCAGCTCACCCTCACAGCTAGCGGGGGCCAACGTCCTGACTTTC
TRBJ2-6 - TRBD1 TRBV11-2 CASSPGQSNSGANVLTF TGTGCCAGCAGCCCGGGACAGTCCAACTCTGGGGCCAACGTCCTGACTTTC
TRBJ2-1 - - TRBV5-6 CASSFQQYNEQFF TGTGCCAGCAGCTTCCAGCAATACAATGAGCAGTTCTTC
TRBJ1-1 few - TRBV29-1 CSVGGEAEAFF TGCAGCGTCGGAGGGGAGGCTGAAGCTTTCTTT
TRBJ2-5 - - TRBV15 CATSRDETQYF TGTGCCACCAGCAGGGATGAGACCCAGTACTTC
TRBJ2-3 - TRBD1 TRBV15 CATSRDRWAGTGLTDTQYF TGTGCCACCAGCAGAGATCGTTGGGCCGGGACAGGGCTCACAGATACGCAGTATTTT
TRBJ2-1 many - TRBV29-1 CSTDAGYNEQFF TGCAGCACTGACGCAGGATACAATGAGCAGTTCTTC
TRBJ2-1 few - TRBV5-1 CASSSEGISYNEQFF TGCGCCAGCAGCTCGGAGGGAATCTCCTACAATGAGCAGTTCTTC